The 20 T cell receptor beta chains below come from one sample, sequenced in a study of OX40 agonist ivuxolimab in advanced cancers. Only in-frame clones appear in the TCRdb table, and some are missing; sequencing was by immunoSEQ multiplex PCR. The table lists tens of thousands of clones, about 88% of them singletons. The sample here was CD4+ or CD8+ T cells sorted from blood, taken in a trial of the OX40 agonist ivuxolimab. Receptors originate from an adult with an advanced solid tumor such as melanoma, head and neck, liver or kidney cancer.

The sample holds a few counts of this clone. CDR3 loop: CASRKGTSGGQGTDTQYF. The CDR3 DNA follows: TGTGCCAGCAGAAAAGGGACTAGCGGGGGGCAGGGCACAGATACGCAGTATTTT. V and J are TRBV7-2 and TRBJ2-3, with 15 positions matching TRBD2. Per the germline V gene, CDR1 is SGHTA and CDR2 is FQGNSA. The length of the CDR3 is 18 residues. V trimming: 6 bases; J trimming: 1 base; junction bases outside the gene matches: 8.

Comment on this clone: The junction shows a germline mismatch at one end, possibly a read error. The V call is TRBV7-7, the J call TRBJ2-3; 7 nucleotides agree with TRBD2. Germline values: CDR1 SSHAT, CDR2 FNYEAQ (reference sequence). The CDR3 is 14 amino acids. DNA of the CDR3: TGTGCTAGCAGCTTGGGGACTATTGGAGATACGCAGTATTTT. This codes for CASSLGTIGDTQYF.

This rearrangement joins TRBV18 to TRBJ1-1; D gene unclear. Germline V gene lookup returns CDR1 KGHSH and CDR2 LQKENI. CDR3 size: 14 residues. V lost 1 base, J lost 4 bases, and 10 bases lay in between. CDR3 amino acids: CASSPRPRGTEAFF. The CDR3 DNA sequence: TGTGCCAGCTCACCACGACCCCGGGGCACTGAAGCTTTCTTT.

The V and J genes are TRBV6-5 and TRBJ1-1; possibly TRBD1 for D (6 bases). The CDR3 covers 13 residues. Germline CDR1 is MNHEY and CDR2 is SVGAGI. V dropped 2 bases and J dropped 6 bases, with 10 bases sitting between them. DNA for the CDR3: TGTGCCAGCAGTTACCCAGGGGTTCCTGAAGCTTTCTTT. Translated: CASSYPGVPEAFF.

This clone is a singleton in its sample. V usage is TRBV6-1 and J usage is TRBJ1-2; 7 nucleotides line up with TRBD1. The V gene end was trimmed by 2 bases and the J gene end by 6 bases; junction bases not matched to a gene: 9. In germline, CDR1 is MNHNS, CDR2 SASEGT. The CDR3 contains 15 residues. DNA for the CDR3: TGTGCCAGCAGTGAACTGTTGACAGGGTCGAATGGCTACACCTTC. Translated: CASSELLTGSNGYTF.

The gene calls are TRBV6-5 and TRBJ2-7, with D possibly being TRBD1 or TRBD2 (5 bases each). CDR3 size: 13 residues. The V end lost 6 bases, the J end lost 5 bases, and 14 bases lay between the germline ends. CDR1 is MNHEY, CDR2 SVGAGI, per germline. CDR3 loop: CASRSPLGDEQYF. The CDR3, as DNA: TGTGCCAGCAGATCTCCCCTGGGGGACGAGCAGTACTTC.

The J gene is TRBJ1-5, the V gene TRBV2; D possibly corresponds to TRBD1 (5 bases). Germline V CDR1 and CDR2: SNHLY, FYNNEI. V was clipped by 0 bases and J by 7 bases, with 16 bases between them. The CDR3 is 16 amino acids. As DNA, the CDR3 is TGTGCCAGCAGTGAAGCTGTGGGACTTACCCAGCAGCCCCAGCATTTT. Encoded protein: CASSEAVGLTQQPQHF. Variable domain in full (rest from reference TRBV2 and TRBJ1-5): EPEVTQTPSHQVTQMGQEVILRCVPISNHLYFYWYRQILGQKVEFLVSFYNNEISEKSEIFDDQFSVERPDGSNFTLKIRSTKLEDSAMYFCASSEAVGLTQQPQHFGDGTRLSIL.

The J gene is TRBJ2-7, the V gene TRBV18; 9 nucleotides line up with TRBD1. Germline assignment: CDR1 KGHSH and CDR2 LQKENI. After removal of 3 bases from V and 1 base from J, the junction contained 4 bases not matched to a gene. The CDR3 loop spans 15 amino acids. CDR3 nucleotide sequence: TGTGCCAGCTCACCGACAGGGGGTGCGTCCTACGAGCAGTACTTC. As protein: CASSPTGGASYEQYF.

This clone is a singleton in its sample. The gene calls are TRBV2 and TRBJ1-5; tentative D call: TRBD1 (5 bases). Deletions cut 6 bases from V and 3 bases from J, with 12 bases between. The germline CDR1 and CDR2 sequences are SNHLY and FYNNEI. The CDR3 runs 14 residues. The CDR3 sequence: CASRGDSINQPQHF. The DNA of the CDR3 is TGTGCCAGCAGGGGTGACAGCATCAATCAGCCCCAGCATTTT.

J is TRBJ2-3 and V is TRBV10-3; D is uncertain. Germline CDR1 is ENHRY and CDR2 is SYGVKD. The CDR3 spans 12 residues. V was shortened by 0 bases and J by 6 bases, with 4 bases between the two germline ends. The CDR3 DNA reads TGTGCCATCAGTGAGTCTCAGGATACGCAGTATTTT. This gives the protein CAISESQDTQYF.

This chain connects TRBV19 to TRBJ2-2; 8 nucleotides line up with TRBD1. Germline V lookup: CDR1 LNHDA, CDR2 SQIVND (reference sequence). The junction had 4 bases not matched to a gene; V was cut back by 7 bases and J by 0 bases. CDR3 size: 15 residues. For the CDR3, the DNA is TGTGCCAGTACCCCGACAGGGGCGAACACCGGGGAGCTGTTTTTT. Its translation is CASTPTGANTGELFF.

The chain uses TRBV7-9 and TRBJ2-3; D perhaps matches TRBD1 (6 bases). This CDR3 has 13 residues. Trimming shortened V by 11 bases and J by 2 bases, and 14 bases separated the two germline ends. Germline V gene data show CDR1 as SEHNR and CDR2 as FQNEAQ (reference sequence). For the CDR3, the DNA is TGTGCCGCTAGGGGGTTTTCCACAGATACGCAGTATTTT. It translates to CAARGFSTDTQYF.

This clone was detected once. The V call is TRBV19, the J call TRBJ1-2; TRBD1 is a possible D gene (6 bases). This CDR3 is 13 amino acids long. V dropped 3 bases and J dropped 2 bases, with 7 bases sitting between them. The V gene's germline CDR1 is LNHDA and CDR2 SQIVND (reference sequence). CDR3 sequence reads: CASSIDRNYGYTF. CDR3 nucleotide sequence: TGTGCCAGTAGTATTGACAGGAACTATGGCTACACCTTC.

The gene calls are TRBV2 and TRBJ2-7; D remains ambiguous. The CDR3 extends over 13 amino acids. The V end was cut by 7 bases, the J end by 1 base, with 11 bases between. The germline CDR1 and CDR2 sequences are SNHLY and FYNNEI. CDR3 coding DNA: TGTGCCAGCATATCGGCCGGATCCTACGAGCAGTACTTC. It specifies CASISAGSYEQYF.

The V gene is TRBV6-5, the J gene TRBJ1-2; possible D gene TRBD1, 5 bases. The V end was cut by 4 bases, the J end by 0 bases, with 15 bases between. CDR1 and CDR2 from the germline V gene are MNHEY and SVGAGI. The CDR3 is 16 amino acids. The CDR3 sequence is CASSWGDRLSNYGYTF. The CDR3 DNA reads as TGTGCCAGCAGTTGGGGGGACCGACTGTCTAACTATGGCTACACCTTC.

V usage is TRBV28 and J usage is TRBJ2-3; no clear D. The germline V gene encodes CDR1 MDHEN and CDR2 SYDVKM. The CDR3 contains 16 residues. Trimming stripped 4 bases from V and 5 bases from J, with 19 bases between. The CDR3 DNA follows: TGTGCCAGCAGTTCCCGCTCTGGGGAAACCTTAGATACGCAGTATTTT. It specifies CASSSRSGETLDTQYF.

The DNA for the CDR3 is TGTGCCAGCAGCCCCAGGTTGGGGGACAGGGGGATGAGCTCCTACAATGAGCAGTTCTTC. Translation: CASSPRLGDRGMSSYNEQFF. The rearrangement joins TRBV14 to TRBJ2-1; TRBD1 matches 11 bases. This CDR3 comprises 20 residues. V lost 4 bases and J lost 0; bases outside the gene matches: 14. In germline, CDR1 is SGHDN, CDR2 FVKESK.

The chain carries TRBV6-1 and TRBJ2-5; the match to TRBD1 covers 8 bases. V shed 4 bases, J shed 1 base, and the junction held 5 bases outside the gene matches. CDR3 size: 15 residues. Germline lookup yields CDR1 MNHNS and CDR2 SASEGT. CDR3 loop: CASSASRGPQETQYF. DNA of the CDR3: TGTGCCAGCAGTGCGTCCAGGGGGCCCCAAGAGACCCAGTACTTC.

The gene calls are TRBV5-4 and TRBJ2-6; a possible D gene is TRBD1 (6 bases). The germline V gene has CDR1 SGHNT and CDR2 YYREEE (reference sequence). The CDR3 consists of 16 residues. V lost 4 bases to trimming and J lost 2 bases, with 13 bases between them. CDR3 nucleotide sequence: TGTGCCAGCAGCGTAGGATGGGACACTGGGGCCAACGTCCTGACTTTC. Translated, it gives CASSVGWDTGANVLTF.

CDR3 nucleotides: TGCGCCAGCAGCCCCGCGGGACAGGGGAATGGCTACACCTTC. It encodes CASSPAGQGNGYTF. The chain carries TRBV5-1 and TRBJ1-2, with TRBD1 matching over 10 bases. In germline, CDR1 is SGHRS, CDR2 YFSETQ. The CDR3 is 14 amino acids. The V gene end was trimmed by 4 bases and the J gene end by 6 bases; junction bases not matched to a gene: 6. Using reference TRBV5-1 and TRBJ1-2 for the parts outside the CDR3, the full variable domain is KAGVTQTPRYLIKTRGQQVTLSCSPISGHRSVSWYQQTPGQGLQFLFEYFSETQRNKGNFPGRFSGRQFSNSRSEMNVSTLELGDSALYLCASSPAGQGNGYTFGSGTRLTVV.